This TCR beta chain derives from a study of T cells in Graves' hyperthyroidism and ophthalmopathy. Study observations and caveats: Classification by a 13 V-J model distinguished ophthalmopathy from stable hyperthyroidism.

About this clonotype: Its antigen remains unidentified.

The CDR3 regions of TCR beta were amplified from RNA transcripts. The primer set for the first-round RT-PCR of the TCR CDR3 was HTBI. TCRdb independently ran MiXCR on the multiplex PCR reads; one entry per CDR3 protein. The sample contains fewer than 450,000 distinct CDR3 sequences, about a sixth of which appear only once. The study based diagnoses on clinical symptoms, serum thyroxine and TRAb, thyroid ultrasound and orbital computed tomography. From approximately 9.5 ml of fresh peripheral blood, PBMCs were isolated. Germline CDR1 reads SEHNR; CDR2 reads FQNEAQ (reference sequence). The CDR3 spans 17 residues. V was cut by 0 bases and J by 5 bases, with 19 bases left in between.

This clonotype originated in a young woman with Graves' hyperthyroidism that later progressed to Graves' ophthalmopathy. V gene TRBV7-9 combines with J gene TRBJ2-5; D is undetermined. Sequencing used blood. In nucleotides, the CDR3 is TGTGCCAGCAGCTTAGCCGACGACCTGGAGCTGGAGGAGACCCAGTACTTC. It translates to CASSLADDLELEETQYF. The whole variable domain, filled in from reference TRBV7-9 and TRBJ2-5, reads DTGVSQNPRHKITKRGQNVTFRCDPISEHNRLYWYRQTLGQGPEFLTYFQNEAQLEKSRLLSDRFSAERPKGSFSTLEIQRTEQGDSAMYLCASSLADDLELEETQYFGPGTRLLVL.